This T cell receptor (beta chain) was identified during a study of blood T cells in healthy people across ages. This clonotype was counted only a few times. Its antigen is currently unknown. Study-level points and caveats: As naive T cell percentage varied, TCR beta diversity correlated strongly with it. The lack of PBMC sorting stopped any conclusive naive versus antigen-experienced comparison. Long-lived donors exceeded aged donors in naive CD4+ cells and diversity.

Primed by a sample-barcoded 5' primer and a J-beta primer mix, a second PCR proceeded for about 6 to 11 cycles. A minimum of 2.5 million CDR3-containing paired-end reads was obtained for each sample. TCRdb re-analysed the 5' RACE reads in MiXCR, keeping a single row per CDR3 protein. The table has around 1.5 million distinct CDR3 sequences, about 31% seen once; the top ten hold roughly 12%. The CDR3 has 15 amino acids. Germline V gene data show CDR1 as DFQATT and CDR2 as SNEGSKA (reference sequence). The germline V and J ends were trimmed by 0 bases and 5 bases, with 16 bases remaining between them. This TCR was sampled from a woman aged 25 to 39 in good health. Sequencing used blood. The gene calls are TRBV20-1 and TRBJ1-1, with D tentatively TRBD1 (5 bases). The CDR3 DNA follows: TGCAGTGCTAGAGATATAACGGGGGAAGAGACTGAAGCTTTCTTT. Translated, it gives CSARDITGEETEAFF.